Below, 29 T cell receptor beta chains from the same sample are listed, as sequenced in a study of OX40 agonist ivuxolimab in advanced cancers. Library generation was performed with the immunoSEQ multiplex PCR assay. Here the immuneACCESS table is served through TCRdb, limited to in-frame sequences with V and J called. Missing clones are a known gap in these copies; in checked studies unresolved V genes cover under half, and the rest lacks a known reason. This sample holds over 35,000 clones; around 83% were observed only once. The ten largest account for just over 20% of the sample. The sequencing used CD4+ or CD8+ T cells sorted from blood, collected in a trial of the OX40 agonist ivuxolimab. The source of these receptors is an adult with an advanced solid tumor such as melanoma, head and neck, liver or kidney cancer.

The V gene is TRBV6-5, the J gene TRBJ1-1, with 9 nucleotides matching TRBD1. CDR1 is MNHEY, CDR2 SVGAGI, per germline. J was trimmed by 2 bases and V by 5 bases; bases with no gene match: 3. This CDR3 has 14 amino acids. The CDR3 sequence: CASSQGQGNTEAFF. DNA of the CDR3: TGTGCCAGCAGTCAGGGACAGGGAAACACTGAAGCTTTCTTT.

This clone was observed once. A read error may produce the germline difference seen at one junction end. The V and J genes are TRBV10-3 and TRBJ1-1, with TRBD1 identical over 7 bases. Germline lookup yields CDR1 ENHRY and CDR2 SYGVKD. CDR3 length: 14 residues. The CDR3: CASSYPGQSTEAFF. In DNA form, the CDR3 reads TGTGCCAGCAGTTATCCGGGACAGAGCACTGAAGCTTTCTTT.

The chain carries TRBV5-6 and TRBJ2-3; D possibly corresponds to TRBD2 (5 bases). V was trimmed by 2 bases and J by 1 base, leaving 17 bases between them. CDR1 is SGHDT, CDR2 YYEEEE, per germline. The CDR3 is 17 amino acids. In nucleotides, the CDR3 is TGTGCCAGCAGCTTAGGGTCGACGAGGGCGGGCACAGATACGCAGTATTTT. It specifies CASSLGSTRAGTDTQYF.

V and J are TRBV11-2 and TRBJ1-1; 7 bases align to TRBD1. Germline V lookup: CDR1 SGHAT, CDR2 FQNNGV. The trim removed 9 bases at V and 2 bases at J, leaving 9 bases unmatched. This CDR3 has 14 residues. The CDR3 sequence: CASANRGRNTEAFF. CDR3 nucleotides: TGTGCCAGTGCTAACAGGGGCCGAAACACTGAAGCTTTCTTT.

The CDR3 protein is CASSSVGTGGPYNEQFF. Written as DNA, the CDR3 is TGTGCCAGCAGTTCCGTCGGGACAGGGGGACCCTACAATGAGCAGTTCTTC. The gene calls are TRBV28 and TRBJ2-1; 11 nucleotides line up with TRBD1. The trim removed 4 bases at V and 2 bases at J, leaving 7 bases unmatched. CDR3 length: 17 residues. The germline CDR1 and CDR2 sequences are MDHEN and SYDVKM.

The chain couples TRBV29-1 to TRBJ1-4; unclear D gene. Trimming removed 4 bases from V and 2 bases from J, with 11 bases in between. This CDR3 has 14 residues. CDR1 is SQVTM, CDR2 ANQGSEA, per germline. CDR3 sequence: CSVGSHGTNEKLFF. The CDR3 DNA is TGCAGCGTTGGTTCTCACGGGACTAATGAAAAACTGTTTTTT.

This chain joins TRBV27 and TRBJ2-2; no definite D call. Germline V gene data show CDR1 as MNHEY and CDR2 as SMNVEV (reference sequence). The CDR3 sequence is 15 residues long. V was cut by 3 bases and J by 0 bases, with 8 bases left in between. The CDR3 spells CASSFTFTNTGELFF. The DNA of the CDR3 is TGTGCCAGCAGTTTTACGTTTACGAACACCGGGGAGCTGTTTTTT.

This chain connects TRBV7-8 to TRBJ1-1; 8 bases match TRBD1. CDR1 and CDR2 from the germline V gene are SGHVS and FQNEAQ. V was clipped by 4 bases and J by 3 bases; unmatched bases: 7. The CDR3 sequence is 15 residues long. The chain's CDR3 is CASSSRTGLDTEAFF. In DNA form, the CDR3 reads TGTGCCAGCAGCTCTAGGACAGGGTTGGACACTGAAGCTTTCTTT.

This chain joins TRBV29-1 and TRBJ1-1; 7 nucleotides match TRBD1. With V trimmed by 1 base and J by 1 base, 3 bases remained unmatched. The CDR3 loop spans 14 amino acids. Germline V CDR1 and CDR2: SQVTM, ANQGSEA. CDR3 in amino acids: CSVEGGTENTEAFF. The CDR3 DNA follows: TGCAGCGTTGAAGGCGGGACAGAGAACACTGAAGCTTTCTTT.

The chain couples TRBV7-2 to TRBJ2-7; D is perhaps TRBD1 (5 bases). The CDR3 runs 18 residues. Trimming left V 3 bases short and J 0 bases short, with 21 bases between. CDR1 is SGHTA and CDR2 is FQGNSA in the germline V gene. This CDR3 is CASSLLGVPNFSSYEQYF. The DNA of the CDR3 is TGTGCCAGCAGCTTGTTAGGGGTCCCTAACTTTAGCTCCTACGAGCAGTACTTC.

The V call is TRBV6-6, the J call TRBJ2-3; D is unresolved. V lost 1 base, J lost 0 bases, and 8 bases lay in between. Germline V lookup: CDR1 MNHNY, CDR2 SVGAGI (reference sequence). CDR3 length: 15 residues. CDR3 DNA sequence: TGTGCCAGCAGTTACTTACAGACTAGCACAGATACGCAGTATTTT. Protein product: CASSYLQTSTDTQYF.

The V and J genes are TRBV11-2 and TRBJ1-4; no clear D. This CDR3 contains 15 residues. CDR1 SGHAT and CDR2 FQNNGV come from the germline V gene. Trimming took off 5 bases at V and 5 bases at J, with 15 bases between the two ends. Written as DNA, the CDR3 is TGTGCCAGCAGCCCTGCCCATGGGCAGAATGAAAAACTGTTTTTT. Its protein is CASSPAHGQNEKLFF.

The V call is TRBV13, the J call TRBJ2-5, with D unclear. Trimming stripped 2 bases from V and 5 bases from J, with 3 bases between. This CDR3 is 11 amino acids long. Germline V gene data show CDR1 as PRHDT and CDR2 as FYEKMQ (reference sequence). The CDR3 loop reads CASSLQETQYF. In nucleotides, the CDR3 is TGTGCCAGCAGCTTACAGGAGACCCAGTACTTC.

The rearrangement links TRBV11-2 to TRBJ1-2; TRBD1 might be the D (6 bases). This CDR3 has 15 amino acids. V shed 8 bases and J shed 7 bases, with 23 bases lying between them. Germline V gene lookup returns CDR1 SGHAT and CDR2 FQNNGV. The CDR3 DNA sequence: TGTGCCAGCGCTTCTAACGGACAGCTACACTCTGGCTACACCTTC. Its protein is CASASNGQLHSGYTF.

V usage is TRBV7-9 and J usage is TRBJ2-7; D perhaps matches TRBD2 (5 bases). The CDR3 is 16 amino acids. V lost 5 bases and J lost 3, with 20 bases in between. CDR1 SEHNR and CDR2 FQNEAQ come from the germline V gene (reference sequence). This CDR3 reads CASSATRGTAVYEQYF. The CDR3 DNA follows: TGTGCCAGCAGCGCCACGCGAGGCACAGCGGTCTACGAGCAGTACTTC. The variable domain in full, with the rest retrieved from reference TRBV7-9 and TRBJ2-7, is DTGVSQNPRHKITKRGQNVTFRCDPISEHNRLYWYRQTLGQGPEFLTYFQNEAQLEKSRLLSDRFSAERPKGSFSTLEIQRTEQGDSAMYLCASSATRGTAVYEQYFGPGTRLTVT.

This chain links TRBV7-6 with TRBJ2-5; TRBD2 is a possible D gene (7 bases). The CDR3 sequence is 16 residues long. V was clipped by 0 bases and J by 3 bases, with 14 bases between them. Per germline, CDR1 SGHVS and CDR2 FNYEAQ. Here the CDR3 reads CASSLARGRGEETQYF. In nucleotides, the CDR3 is TGTGCCAGCAGCTTAGCACGGGGGAGGGGGGAAGAGACCCAGTACTTC.

The chain carries TRBV27 and TRBJ2-3; possibly TRBD2 for D (5 bases). Germline CDR1 and CDR2: MNHEY and SMNVEV (reference sequence). The CDR3 is 14 amino acids. V dropped 5 bases and J dropped 7 bases, with 16 bases sitting between them. CDR3 loop: CASSAQQSGHTQYF. Written as DNA, the CDR3 is TGTGCCAGCAGTGCCCAACAAAGCGGCCATACGCAGTATTTT.

In nucleotides, the CDR3 is TGTGCCAGCATCGAGGACGGGGCCTACGAGCAGTTCTTC. This sequence encodes CASIEDGAYEQFF. The genes are TRBV7-9 and TRBJ2-1; possibly TRBD1 or TRBD2 for D (5 bases each). CDR1 and CDR2 (germline): SEHNR, FQNEAQ (reference sequence). V was clipped by 7 bases and J by 10 bases, with 17 bases between them. There are 13 residues in the CDR3.

The chain uses TRBV18 and TRBJ1-1; no clear D. The CDR3 is made up of 11 amino acids. The V end was cut by 2 bases, the J end by 7 bases, with 5 bases between. Germline V lookup: CDR1 KGHSH, CDR2 LQKENI. The CDR3 spells CASSPMSEAFF. CDR3 in DNA: TGTGCCAGCTCACCAATGAGTGAAGCTTTCTTT.

The rearrangement joins TRBV5-5 to TRBJ2-3, with 7 bases fitting TRBD2. The CDR3 is 14 residues long. The V gene end was trimmed by 0 bases and the J gene end by 2 bases; junction bases not matched to a gene: 0. The germline V gene encodes CDR1 SGHKS and CDR2 YYEKEE (reference sequence). CDR3 amino acids: CASSLGDYTDTQYF. Written as DNA, the CDR3 is TGTGCCAGCAGCTTGGGGGACTACACAGATACGCAGTATTTT.

V is TRBV30 and J is TRBJ1-6; D unclear. The germline CDR1 and CDR2 sequences are GTSNPN and SVGIG (reference sequence). Deletions cut 0 bases from V and 15 bases from J, with 9 bases between. CDR3 length equals 11 residues. CDR3 sequence: CAWSVGQFLHF. The CDR3, as DNA: TGTGCCTGGAGTGTAGGTCAGTTCCTCCACTTT.

The gene calls are TRBV18 and TRBJ2-5; 10 bases match TRBD2. The germline V gene has CDR1 KGHSH and CDR2 LQKENI. The CDR3 has 15 amino acids. V was clipped by 6 bases and J by 5 bases; unmatched bases: 9. The CDR3: CASSERGGLLETQYF. Written as DNA, the CDR3 is TGTGCCAGCTCCGAGCGGGGGGGCCTCCTGGAGACCCAGTACTTC.

V is TRBV6-1 and J is TRBJ1-6; D uncertain. Germline-derived CDR1 and CDR2 are MNHNS and SASEGT. The CDR3 contains 17 residues. V lost 0 bases and J 2 bases, leaving 11 bases between the germline ends. In nucleotides, the CDR3 is TGTGCCAGCAGTGAAGCGAATCGCGGGCCCTATAATTCACCCCTCCACTTT. Its translation is CASSEANRGPYNSPLHF.

V and J are TRBV28 and TRBJ2-3; possibly TRBD2 for D (6 bases). Germline V gives CDR1 MDHEN, CDR2 SYDVKM. Trimming removed 5 bases from V and 6 bases from J, with 15 bases in between. The CDR3 has 14 residues. The DNA of the CDR3 is TGTGCCAGCAGTGCATCGGGGGAGTTGGATACGCAGTATTTT. This translates into CASSASGELDTQYF.

V usage is TRBV4-1 and J usage is TRBJ2-1; the D is unclear. The CDR3 sequence is 12 residues long. V lost 3 bases and J lost 9, with 9 bases in between. Germline-derived CDR1 and CDR2 are MGHRA and YSYEKL. In nucleotides, the CDR3 is TGCGCCAGCAGCCACTTCGTGGGTGAGCAGTTCTTC. It specifies CASSHFVGEQFF.

The gene calls are TRBV5-1 and TRBJ1-5; 9 nucleotides agree with TRBD1. The CDR3 consists of 16 residues. V lost 0 bases, J lost 6 bases, and 7 bases stayed unmatched. Germline CDR1 reads SGHRS; CDR2 reads YFSETQ. CDR3 bases: TGCGCCAGCAGCTTGGCTAGGACAGGGGACGCTCAGCCCCAGCATTTT. Translated: CASSLARTGDAQPQHF. Full variable domain (missing parts from reference TRBV5-1 and TRBJ1-5): KAGVTQTPRYLIKTRGQQVTLSCSPISGHRSVSWYQQTPGQGLQFLFEYFSETQRNKGNFPGRFSGRQFSNSRSEMNVSTLELGDSALYLCASSLARTGDAQPQHFGDGTRLSIL.

Only one count was recorded for this clone. The chain has TRBV14 and TRBJ2-1, with D perhaps given as TRBD1 or TRBD2 (6 bases each). With 2 bases removed from V and 5 bases from J, the gap between germline ends came to 10 bases. The germline V gene encodes CDR1 SGHDN and CDR2 FVKESK. The CDR3 runs 14 residues. The CDR3 reads CASSQIGGHNEQFF. DNA for the CDR3: TGTGCCAGCAGCCAAATCGGGGGCCACAATGAGCAGTTCTTC.

This rearrangement joins TRBV10-1 to TRBJ2-3; D gene unclear. The CDR3 is 11 residues long. V dropped 4 bases and J dropped 4 bases, with 3 bases sitting between them. Looked up from germline, CDR1 is WNHNN and CDR2 is SYGVQD (reference sequence). The CDR3 coding sequence is TGCGCCAGCAGTGGGTCAGATACGCAGTATTTT. Protein sequence: CASSGSDTQYF.

The rearrangement joins TRBV6-1 to TRBJ1-2; 7 nucleotides line up with TRBD1. Losses at the gene ends were 10 bases for V and 8 bases for J; bases not matched to a gene: 7. The CDR3 has 11 amino acids. Germline loops: CDR1 MNHNS, CDR2 SASEGT. Written as DNA, the CDR3 is TGTGCCACCACGACAGGGAGCGGCTACACCTTC. Translation gives CATTTGSGYTF.